These 14 T cell receptor beta chains share one sample of origin, sequenced in a study of CD8 T cells in Susac syndrome. Reverse transcription of roughly 0.45 to 1 ug RNA was performed with random hexamers. Using its own MiXCR run on the immunoSEQ multiplex PCR reads, TCRdb lists one record per CDR3 protein. The table lists about 73,000 distinct CDR3 sequences, approximately 94% of them singletons. Sequenced input: CD8+ T cells from PBMCs. These receptors were obtained from a human donor with multiple sclerosis.

The J gene is TRBJ2-7, the V gene TRBV19, with D unresolved. V was clipped by 3 bases and J by 2 bases, with 8 bases between them. Germline values: CDR1 LNHDA, CDR2 SQIVND (reference sequence). There are 13 residues in the CDR3. The CDR3 coding sequence is TGTGCCAGTAGTATTTCCCTTACCTACGAGCAGTACTTC. Protein sequence: CASSISLTYEQYF.

The J gene is TRBJ2-7, the V gene TRBV20-1, with 11 nucleotides matching TRBD2. Germline V gives CDR1 DFQATT, CDR2 SNEGSKA (reference sequence). V was pared by 1 base and J by 2 bases, with 4 bases of the junction left unmatched. The CDR3 loop spans 15 amino acids. CDR3 loop: CSARVLAGAPYEQYF. The CDR3 region has the DNA TGCAGTGCTAGAGTACTAGCGGGAGCCCCCTACGAGCAGTACTTC.

V is TRBV12-3 or TRBV12-4 and J is TRBJ2-5; 11 bases align to TRBD1. The V segment lost 6 bases and the J segment 3 bases; nucleotides outside the gene matches: 3. The CDR3 is 14 residues long. DNA for the CDR3: TGTGCCAGCAGATGGACAGGGGGCGAAGAGACCCAGTACTTC. It specifies CASRWTGGEETQYF.

This clonotype appeared once. This chain links TRBV29-1 with TRBJ1-2; 7 bases align to TRBD1. This CDR3 has 12 amino acids. V lost 6 bases to trimming and J lost 5 bases; unmatched junction nucleotides: 6. The germline V gene encodes CDR1 SQVTM and CDR2 ANQGSEA. The CDR3 loop is CSVAGQIYGYTF. CDR3 sequence (DNA): TGCAGCGTCGCGGGACAGATTTATGGCTACACCTTC.

This clonotype was detected once. CDR3 bases: TGCAGCGTTCTCGGGACTAGCGGGAGTTCGGGGAATGAGCAGTTCTTC. This encodes CSVLGTSGSSGNEQFF. The V and J genes are TRBV29-1 and TRBJ2-1; 14 bases map to TRBD2. Per the germline V gene, CDR1 is SQVTM and CDR2 is ANQGSEA. The CDR3 spans 16 residues. Unmatched junction bases numbered 10, after V lost 5 bases and J lost 7 bases.

This chain joins TRBV30 and TRBJ1-3; D is ambiguous. The CDR3 runs 14 residues. Trimming cost V 4 bases and J 1 base, with 11 bases left between them. Germline V lookup: CDR1 GTSNPN, CDR2 SVGIG (reference sequence). The CDR3 DNA reads TGTGCCTGGATTGGGCCCGGATCTGGAAACACCATATATTTT. Amino acids: CAWIGPGSGNTIYF.

The genes are TRBV12-3 or TRBV12-4 and TRBJ2-5; D gene unclear. Trimming removed 9 bases at V and 0 bases at J, with 5 bases between. The CDR3 extends over 11 amino acids. CDR3 nucleotide sequence: TGTGCCAGTCGGGACCAAGAGACCCAGTACTTC. It specifies CASRDQETQYF.

This rearrangement joins TRBV27 to TRBJ2-7; 14 bases align to TRBD2. The CDR3 spans 15 residues. The junction had 5 bases not matched to a gene; V was cut back by 5 bases and J by 5 bases. Per germline, CDR1 MNHEY and CDR2 SMNVEV (reference sequence). The CDR3 region is CASSPGTSGGNEQYF. CDR3 coding DNA: TGTGCCAGCAGTCCCGGGACTAGCGGGGGCAACGAGCAGTACTTC.

The chain has TRBV2 and TRBJ2-5, with 7 bases fitting TRBD2. V was pared by 6 bases and J by 2 bases, with 6 bases of the junction left unmatched. Germline CDR1 is SNHLY and CDR2 is FYNNEI. CDR3 length: 14 residues. The CDR3 coding sequence is TGTGCCAGCAGCTCTAGCGGAGTGCAAGAGACCCAGTACTTC. Amino acids: CASSSSGVQETQYF.

The chain recombines TRBV3-1 with TRBJ1-2, with TRBD1 matching over 7 bases. Trimming at V came to 7 bases and at J to 4 bases, leaving 12 bases not matched to a gene. The CDR3 has 15 amino acids. The V gene's germline CDR1 is LGHDT and CDR2 YNNKEL (reference sequence). Written as DNA, the CDR3 is TGTGCCAGCAAGGGAGCCCGGGACAGTAGCTATGGCTACACCTTC. It yields the protein CASKGARDSSYGYTF. Combining the CDR3 with reference TRBV3-1 and TRBJ1-2 gives the whole variable domain DTAVSQTPKYLVTQMGNDKSIKCEQNLGHDTMYWYKQDSKKFLKIMFSYNNKELIINETVPNRFSPKSPDKAHLNLHINSLELGDSAVYFCASKGARDSSYGYTFGSGTRLTVV.

This chain connects TRBV6-5 to TRBJ1-1; D is unclear. Per the germline V gene, CDR1 is MNHEY and CDR2 is SVGAGI. V was clipped by 6 bases and J by 7 bases, with 12 bases between them. The CDR3 runs to 12 residues. CDR3 amino acids: CASRNLGFEAFF. The CDR3 coding sequence is TGTGCCAGCAGAAATCTTGGGTTTGAAGCTTTCTTT.

This chain uses TRBV5-1 with TRBJ1-1; D not resolved. There are 14 residues in the CDR3. The V end was cut by 2 bases, the J end by 6 bases, with 14 bases between. CDR1 SGHRS and CDR2 YFSETQ come from the germline V gene. CDR3 in amino acids: CASSFDGNGAEAFF. For the CDR3, the DNA is TGCGCCAGCAGCTTCGACGGTAACGGGGCTGAAGCTTTCTTT.

V usage is TRBV2 and J usage is TRBJ2-1; 7 bases match TRBD2. Germline V gene data show CDR1 as SNHLY and CDR2 as FYNNEI. The V and J ends lost 1 base and 8 bases, in that order; junction bases with no gene match: 8. This CDR3 comprises 15 residues. CDR3 amino acids: CASSEGGGSSHEQFF. The CDR3 DNA follows: TGTGCCAGCAGTGAAGGGGGGGGGAGCTCACATGAGCAGTTCTTC.

The gene calls are TRBV20-1 and TRBJ2-5; D unclear. There are 14 residues in the CDR3. Looked up from germline, CDR1 is DFQATT and CDR2 is SNEGSKA (reference sequence). V shed 6 bases and J shed 5 bases, with 19 bases lying between them. CDR3 in DNA: TGCAGTGCCTTCGGCGAGGAACGGCGGGAGACCCAGTACTTC. Translation: CSAFGEERRETQYF.